This T cell receptor (beta chain) emerged from a study of graft-versus-host responses after intestinal transplantation. For the study at large: Anti-thymocyte globulin induction preceded three to four years of tacrolimus and steroid maintenance in all recipients.

Germline trimming cut 7 bases from V and 2 bases from J; bases unmatched to any gene: 8. Germline V gene data show CDR1 as MDHEN and CDR2 as SYDVKM. CDR3 size: 16 residues. A note on this clone: Its antigen remains unknown.

Only in-frame clones appear in the TCRdb table, and some are missing; sequencing was by immunoSEQ multiplex PCR. The sample lists tens of thousands of clones; roughly 94% were seen once. Sequences were derived from unstimulated CD4+ T cells sorted from spleen or lymph node cells, sampled before transplant. This chain links TRBV28 with TRBJ2-7; 13 bases align to TRBD2. The clonotype was recovered from a human donor who was the organ donor for an intestinal transplant. CDR3 in amino acids: CASTKTGTSGAYEQYF. The CDR3 DNA sequence: TGTGCCAGCACAAAGACCGGGACTAGCGGGGCCTACGAGCAGTACTTC.